What follows are 24 T cell receptor beta chains derived from one specimen sequenced in a study of T-cell reconstitution after alpha-beta-depleted transplantation in children. The authors prepared the TCRbeta library with unique molecular identifiers. A single record per CDR3 protein comes from TCRdb applying MiXCR to the PCR reads. The sample contains more than 450,000 distinct CDR3 sequences, 18% of which appear only once. The sample in question was PBMCs from the stem cell graft donor, obtained from the stem cell graft. The receptors were gathered from a human donor who donated a stem cell graft to a child with acute lymphoblastic leukemia.

This CDR3 is CASSRQGAGRAYEQYF. CDR3 DNA sequence: TGCGCCAGCAGCCGACAGGGGGCGGGGCGGGCCTACGAGCAGTACTTC. This chain uses TRBV5-1 with TRBJ2-7, with 10 positions matching TRBD1. The CDR3 contains 16 residues. Germline assignment: CDR1 SGHRS and CDR2 YFSETQ. V gave up 4 bases and J gave up 2 bases; unmatched junction bases: 9.

The chain has TRBV6-5 and TRBJ2-7; TRBD2 agrees at 9 bases. Germline CDR1 is MNHEY and CDR2 is SVGAGI. The CDR3 length is 17 residues. V trimming: 2 bases; J trimming: 2 bases; junction bases outside the gene matches: 10. The CDR3 protein is CASSYKFPLAGPYEQYF. Here the CDR3 DNA reads TGTGCCAGCAGTTACAAGTTCCCGCTAGCGGGACCCTACGAGCAGTACTTC.

This clonotype was seen more than once but under ten times. This rearrangement joins TRBV6-5 to TRBJ1-1; D might be TRBD1 (5 bases). CDR1 MNHEY and CDR2 SVGAGI come from the germline V gene. The V gene lost 0 bases and the J gene lost 4 bases, with 24 bases spanning the gap. CDR3 length: 19 residues. For the CDR3, the DNA is TGTGCCAGCAGTTACTCGGGGGGTAGCGTGGTCCCTTTCGGCACTGAAGCTTTCTTT. The encoded protein is CASSYSGGSVVPFGTEAFF.

This chain joins TRBV12-3 or TRBV12-4 and TRBJ2-3; D remains ambiguous. V was pared by 3 bases and J by 1 base, with 11 bases between. CDR3 length: 15 amino acids. The DNA of the CDR3 is TGTGCCAGCAGTTTGGACCGTCCGGGCACAGATACGCAGTATTTT. Translation gives CASSLDRPGTDTQYF.

The genes are TRBV7-3 and TRBJ2-5; 16 nucleotides agree with TRBD2. Germline values: CDR1 SGHTA, CDR2 FQGTGA. The CDR3 extends over 17 amino acids. V shed 3 bases and J 4 bases; nucleotides not matched to a gene: 5. CDR3 sequence reads: CASSFSGTSGRVETQYF. The CDR3 DNA reads TGTGCCAGCAGCTTTTCCGGGACTAGCGGGAGGGTAGAGACCCAGTACTTC. Filled out from reference TRBV7-3 and TRBJ2-5, the complete variable domain reads GAGVSQTPSNKVTEKGKYVELRCDPISGHTALYWYRQSLGQGPEFLIYFQGTGAADDSGLPNDRFFAVRPEGSVSTLKIQRTERGDSAVYLCASSFSGTSGRVETQYFGPGTRLLVL.

This clonotype was observed at least ten times. CDR3 loop: CASSFSSGRTDTQYF. The CDR3 nucleotides read TGTGCCAGCAGTTTTTCTAGCGGGCGCACAGATACGCAGTATTTT. The J gene is TRBJ2-3, the V gene TRBV12-3 or TRBV12-4, with 8 bases that match TRBD2. This CDR3 comprises 15 residues. V trimming: 3 bases; J trimming: 1 base; junction bases outside the gene matches: 3.

The V gene is TRBV5-5, the J gene TRBJ2-3, with D possibly TRBD2 on 5 matching bases. This CDR3 has 15 residues. The V gene's germline CDR1 is SGHKS and CDR2 YYEKEE (reference sequence). Trimming removed 4 bases from V and 2 bases from J, with 14 bases in between. This CDR3 is CASSQSSGFTDTQYF. In DNA, the CDR3 is TGTGCCAGCAGCCAGTCGAGCGGCTTCACAGATACGCAGTATTTT.

Here the CDR3 DNA reads TGTGCCAGCAGGGTAACTAGCGGGAGGTTAGTTGACAATGAGCAGTTCTTC. Translated: CASRVTSGRLVDNEQFF. The chain combines TRBV12-3 or TRBV12-4 with TRBJ2-1, with 12 bases matching TRBD2. The CDR3 extends over 17 amino acids. The V and J ends lost 6 bases and 5 bases, in that order; junction bases with no gene match: 11.

The genes are TRBV5-1 and TRBJ2-3; TRBD2 aligns across 9 bases. J gave up 4 bases and V 7 bases, and 7 bases lay outside the gene matches. CDR3 size: 14 residues. Germline CDR1 and CDR2: SGHRS and YFSETQ. Here the CDR3 DNA reads TGCGCCAGCGCAACCGGGACTAGCTCAGATACGCAGTATTTT. The encoded protein is CASATGTSSDTQYF.

This clonotype was seen ten or more times. This sequence joins TRBV5-1 and TRBJ2-7; the match to TRBD2 covers 11 bases. V was clipped by 5 bases and J by 5 bases; unmatched bases: 3. Germline CDR1 reads SGHRS; CDR2 reads YFSETQ. The CDR3 is 13 amino acids. The CDR3 protein is CASSSGLADEQYF. The CDR3 DNA reads TGCGCCAGCAGTTCGGGACTAGCGGACGAGCAGTACTTC.

This clonotype has only a few counts. The V gene is TRBV20-1, the J gene TRBJ1-5, with TRBD1 matching 10 bases. Germline CDR1 is DFQATT and CDR2 is SNEGSKA (reference sequence). Trimming cost V 4 bases and J 6 bases; bases outside gene matches: 9. CDR3 length: 15 residues. CDR3 loop: CSANARQGATQPQHF. The CDR3 DNA reads TGCAGTGCTAACGCAAGACAGGGGGCCACTCAGCCCCAGCATTTT.

The chain links TRBV5-1 to TRBJ1-2, with D possibly being TRBD1 (5 bases). Germline CDR1 is SGHRS and CDR2 is YFSETQ. This CDR3 is built from 15 residues. Trimming cost V 0 bases and J 4 bases, with 13 bases left between them. This CDR3 is CASSLGAPGTYGYTF. The CDR3 DNA follows: TGCGCCAGCAGCTTGGGGGCCCCAGGGACCTATGGCTACACCTTC.

In its sample, this clonotype was seen a few times. The V and J genes are TRBV12-3 or TRBV12-4 and TRBJ1-5; D remains unclear. Trimming stripped 7 bases from V and 10 bases from J, with 14 bases between. The CDR3 has 12 residues. CDR3 nucleotide sequence: TGTGCCAGCAACCAGCTCAAAGGTCCCCAGCATTTT. As protein: CASNQLKGPQHF.

This clonotype was seen more than once but under ten times. CDR3 sequence (DNA): TGCGCCAGCAGCTTGGAGTGGCTAGGAACCTGGCAGTTCTTC. Its translation: CASSLEWLGTWQFF. The chain is built from TRBV5-1 and TRBJ2-1; D gene uncertain. The CDR3 length is 14 residues. With 0 bases removed from V and 12 bases from J, the gap between germline ends came to 16 bases. Germline V gives CDR1 SGHRS, CDR2 YFSETQ.

The chain employs TRBV18 and TRBJ1-4; no firm D call. Looked up from germline, CDR1 is KGHSH and CDR2 is LQKENI. The CDR3 has 15 amino acids. V was trimmed by 2 bases and J by 5 bases, leaving 12 bases between them. The CDR3 region has the DNA TGTGCCAGCTCACCAAAGAGGGCTCCAAATGAAAAACTGTTTTTT. It yields the protein CASSPKRAPNEKLFF.

The V and J genes are TRBV7-9 and TRBJ2-5; 7 bases are a match to TRBD1. The CDR3 has 13 amino acids. Germline V gene lookup returns CDR1 SEHNR and CDR2 FQNEAQ (reference sequence). V gave up 5 bases and J gave up 6 bases; unmatched junction bases: 6. CDR3 protein: CASSRRDRQTQYF. The DNA for the CDR3 is TGTGCCAGCAGCCGTCGGGACAGACAGACCCAGTACTTC.

The sample holds a few counts of this clonotype. The chain uses TRBV7-6 and TRBJ2-6; possible D gene TRBD1, 6 bases. The length of the CDR3 is 16 residues. V was trimmed by 5 bases and J by 2 bases, leaving 13 bases between them. The germline V gene encodes CDR1 SGHVS and CDR2 FNYEAQ. The CDR3: CASSPTGSAGANVLTF. The CDR3 region has the DNA TGTGCCAGCAGCCCCACAGGGTCCGCTGGGGCCAACGTCCTGACTTTC.

The gene calls are TRBV7-9 and TRBJ1-1; no firm D call. V lost 2 bases and J lost 4, with 14 bases in between. Germline CDR1 SEHNR, CDR2 FQNEAQ (reference sequence). This CDR3 spans 15 amino acids. The CDR3: CASSLTGSRVTEAFF. CDR3 nucleotides: TGTGCCAGCAGCTTAACGGGGTCCCGGGTCACTGAAGCTTTCTTT.

This CDR3 reads CASSSVPGSGSSYNEQFF. Written as DNA, the CDR3 is TGTGCCAGCAGCTCAGTTCCTGGTAGCGGGAGCTCCTACAATGAGCAGTTCTTC. V gene TRBV13 combines with J gene TRBJ2-1; 9 nucleotides line up with TRBD2. The CDR3 is 18 residues long. V lost 4 bases, J lost 0 bases, and 10 bases stayed unmatched. Germline lookup yields CDR1 PRHDT and CDR2 FYEKMQ (reference sequence).

The genes are TRBV14 and TRBJ1-1; 12 nucleotides match TRBD1. Germline V gene data show CDR1 as SGHDN and CDR2 as FVKESK. The CDR3 has 18 amino acids. V dropped 1 base and J dropped 4; count of bases not matched to a gene: 10. The CDR3 nucleotides read TGTGCCAGCAGCCAAGCTTTGGGGACAGGGGGCTTGCGCACTGAAGCTTTCTTT. Its translation is CASSQALGTGGLRTEAFF.

This clonotype was picked up one time. The V gene is TRBV11-2, the J gene TRBJ2-5, with 7 bases lining up with TRBD2. Per the germline V gene, CDR1 is SGHAT and CDR2 is FQNNGV. The CDR3 spans 16 residues. V shed 3 bases and J 0 bases; nucleotides not matched to a gene: 7. The CDR3 coding sequence is TGTGCCAGCAGCTTTTCAAAGCGGGAACACCAAGAGACCCAGTACTTC. Its translation: CASSFSKREHQETQYF.

The sample holds a few counts of this clonotype. The chain has TRBV10-2 and TRBJ2-2; TRBD1 or TRBD2 may be the D gene (5 bases each). CDR3 length: 14 residues. V was trimmed by 7 bases and J by 8 bases, leaving 17 bases between them. Germline CDR1 and CDR2: WSHSY and SAAADI. CDR3 protein: CASTQGPIPGELFF. CDR3 nucleotides: TGCGCCAGCACCCAGGGACCCATCCCAGGGGAGCTGTTTTTT.

This clonotype has a handful of counts. The rearrangement links TRBV7-8 to TRBJ1-3; D ambiguous. Trimming cost V 5 bases and J 1 base, with 12 bases left between them. Looked up from germline, CDR1 is SGHVS and CDR2 is FQNEAQ. This CDR3 comprises 15 residues. In DNA form, the CDR3 reads TGTGCCAGCAGCCCGATCGGGTTTTCTGGAAACACCATATATTTT. Its translation is CASSPIGFSGNTIYF. Supplemented by reference TRBV7-8 and TRBJ1-3, the full variable domain reads GAGVSQSPRYKVAKRGQDVALRCDPISGHVSLFWYQQALGQGPEFLTYFQNEAQLDKSGLPSDRFFAERPEGSVSTLKIQRTQQEDSAVYLCASSPIGFSGNTIYFGEGSWLTVV.

This clonotype has only a few counts. This sequence joins TRBV12-3 or TRBV12-4 and TRBJ1-6; 8 nucleotides match TRBD1. This CDR3 region has 14 residues. With V trimmed by 7 bases and J by 4 bases, 3 bases remained unmatched. This CDR3 reads CASKQGGYNSPLHF. CDR3 sequence (DNA): TGTGCCAGCAAACAGGGGGGTTATAATTCACCCCTCCACTTT.